This T cell receptor (beta chain) was profiled in a study of T cells in localized non-small cell lung cancer. Method: immunoSEQ multiplex PCR; TCRdb's copy keeps in-frame clones and lacks some. The table includes 2,500 to 3,000 clones, around 25% detected once. Germline V gene data show CDR1 as SGHRS and CDR2 as YFSETQ. The J segment lost 4 bases and the V segment lost 0 bases, leaving 10 bases of the junction unmatched. CDR3 size: 18 residues. The specimen was lung tumor tissue, collected before any cancer treatment. This clonotype originated in a male donor at least 60 years old with stage I lung adenocarcinoma. The chain links TRBV5-1 to TRBJ2-1; 10 nucleotides line up with TRBD2. The CDR3, as DNA: TGCGCCAGCAGCTTGGCCAGCGGGGGGGCCGGGAGGTACAATGAGCAGTTCTTC. It encodes CASSLASGGAGRYNEQFF.